This T cell receptor (beta chain) was identified in a study of blood T cell repertoires in COVID-19. Study overall: Some COVID-19 samples were acute and others convalescent; all came from the United States, Italy and Spain.

The method was immunoSEQ multiplex PCR; TCRdb's version includes in-frame clones alone and lacks a portion of them. Found here are roughly 360,000 clones, less than 90% of them singletons; the top ten hold about 4.8%. V dropped 6 bases and J dropped 0 bases, with 11 bases sitting between them. The CDR3 extends over 14 amino acids. Germline CDR1 and CDR2: MNHEY and SVGAGI. Remarks on this clone: At the DNA level, this CDR3 is encoded by other sequences in the same sample as well.

This receptor was obtained from a woman aged 45-65 years who had recovered from COVID-19. The sequencing input was PBMCs or T cells enriched from blood (not recorded which). The chain combines TRBV6-5 with TRBJ1-1; weak D call: TRBD1 (6 bases). The CDR3: CASRTDRLNTEAFF. CDR3 nucleotides: TGTGCCAGCAGAACCGACAGGTTGAACACTGAAGCTTTCTTT.